This T cell receptor (beta chain) was found in a study of cytomegalovirus exposure and HLA in healthy donors. The germline V gene encodes CDR1 LNHDA and CDR2 SQIVND (reference sequence). The length of the CDR3 is 16 residues. V was trimmed by 2 bases and J by 4 bases, leaving 17 bases between them. PCR employed 60 Vbeta and 13 Jbeta primers. Generated by immunoSEQ multiplex PCR, the TCRdb table keeps only in-frame clones and is missing some. This sample has 180,000 or so clones; 70% to 90% occur once, and the top ten carry 9.3%. The chain has TRBV19 and TRBJ2-5, with D unresolved. This TCR was sampled from a man aged 18 to 30 in good health and CMV-seropositive. Sequenced input: PBMCs. The CDR3 bases are TGTGCCAGTAGTATACGAGCTAGGCCTTTCGGAGAGACCCAGTACTTC. Encoded protein: CASSIRARPFGETQYF.